These 31 T cell receptor beta chains share one sample of origin, sequenced in a study of blood T cell repertoires in COVID-19. Method: immunoSEQ multiplex PCR; TCRdb's copy keeps in-frame clones and lacks some. In the table there are approximately 93,000 clones, 80% to 90% of which are singletons. The sequencing sample was made of peripheral blood. These receptors were taken from a man aged 50 or older with active or convalescent COVID-19.

This chain joins TRBV7-9 and TRBJ2-1; TRBD2 agrees at 8 bases. The CDR3 runs to 17 residues. Germline V gives CDR1 SEHNR, CDR2 FQNEAQ (reference sequence). V was pared by 0 bases and J by 5 bases, with 9 bases of the junction left unmatched. CDR3 nucleotide sequence: TGTGCCAGCAGCTTAGCTCGGCTAGCGGGTTCAAACAATGAGCAGTTCTTC. Its translation: CASSLARLAGSNNEQFF.

This rearrangement joins TRBV12-3 or TRBV12-4 to TRBJ1-4; possibly TRBD1 for D (5 bases). The CDR3 is made up of 12 amino acids. V dropped 6 bases and J dropped 7 bases, with 9 bases sitting between them. CDR3 sequence: CASRGEGEKLFF. CDR3 bases: TGTGCCAGCAGGGGGGAGGGTGAAAAACTGTTTTTT.

V and J are TRBV6-1 and TRBJ2-1; a possible D gene is TRBD1 (6 bases). With 4 bases removed from V and 0 bases from J, the gap between germline ends came to 16 bases. This CDR3 spans 17 amino acids. Germline-derived CDR1 and CDR2 are MNHNS and SASEGT. The CDR3 reads CASSGRNRVNSYNEQFF. CDR3 coding DNA: TGTGCCAGCAGTGGACGAAACAGGGTTAACTCCTACAATGAGCAGTTCTTC.

The rearrangement joins TRBV7-2 to TRBJ2-3; D remains unclear. The V and J ends lost 3 bases and 0 bases respectively, with 7 bases between them. This CDR3 has 14 amino acids. Germline V gene lookup returns CDR1 SGHTA and CDR2 FQGNSA. The CDR3 protein is CASSFDTSTDTQYF. CDR3 DNA: TGTGCCAGCAGCTTCGACACTAGCACAGATACGCAGTATTTT.

V usage is TRBV7-9 and J usage is TRBJ2-1; 14 bases agree with TRBD2. CDR3 size: 19 residues. The V gene's germline CDR1 is SEHNR and CDR2 FQNEAQ (reference sequence). J lost 2 bases, V lost 7 bases, and 13 bases had no gene match. CDR3 sequence: CASNPVGLAGDGTYNEQFF. The CDR3 DNA follows: TGTGCCAGCAACCCTGTGGGACTAGCGGGAGACGGGACCTACAATGAGCAGTTCTTC.

This chain connects TRBV4-1 to TRBJ1-4; D is ambiguous. The CDR3 runs 18 residues. Trimming removed 0 bases at V and 0 bases at J, with 14 bases between. The germline CDR1 and CDR2 sequences are MGHRA and YSYEKL. Here the CDR3 DNA reads TGCGCCAGCAGCCAAGATTCTGCGGGGTACGCAACTAATGAAAAACTGTTTTTT. It encodes CASSQDSAGYATNEKLFF.

J is TRBJ1-3 and V is TRBV14; TRBD1 agrees at 9 bases. Per germline, CDR1 SGHDN and CDR2 FVKESK. This CDR3 has 15 residues. The V gene end was trimmed by 4 bases and the J gene end by 4 bases; junction bases not matched to a gene: 5. The CDR3 protein is CASSPQQGAGNTIYF. The CDR3 DNA sequence: TGTGCCAGCAGCCCTCAACAGGGGGCAGGAAACACCATATATTTT.

This sequence joins TRBV4-1 and TRBJ1-2; 10 bases are shared with TRBD1. Germline V gene data show CDR1 as MGHRA and CDR2 as YSYEKL. This CDR3 has 15 residues. Trimming removed 1 base from V and 4 bases from J; junction bases left unmatched: 3. The CDR3 DNA reads TGCGCCAGCAGCCAAGGGACAGGGGGAAGCTATGGCTACACCTTC. It translates to CASSQGTGGSYGYTF.

The chain's CDR3 is CASSFPTSGATYNEQFF. CDR3 bases: TGTGCCAGCAGTTTCCCGACTAGCGGGGCTACCTACAATGAGCAGTTCTTC. This sequence joins TRBV28 and TRBJ2-1; TRBD2 aligns across 11 bases. V lost 3 bases and J lost 2; bases outside the gene matches: 6. The CDR3 runs to 17 residues. Germline V gives CDR1 MDHEN, CDR2 SYDVKM.

The rearrangement joins TRBV5-1 to TRBJ2-1, with 12 nucleotides matching TRBD2. Germline values: CDR1 SGHRS, CDR2 YFSETQ. With V trimmed by 4 bases and J by 3 bases, 8 bases remained unmatched. The CDR3 loop spans 17 amino acids. The CDR3 bases are TGCGCCAGCAGCCTCCGACTAGCGGGAGCAAACTACAATGAGCAGTTCTTC. This codes for CASSLRLAGANYNEQFF.

The rearrangement joins TRBV20-1 to TRBJ2-7, with 9 positions matching TRBD2. The CDR3 length is 15 residues. Germline V gene lookup returns CDR1 DFQATT and CDR2 SNEGSKA (reference sequence). The V and J ends lost 3 bases and 2 bases, in that order; junction bases with no gene match: 8. The CDR3 protein is CSASYASGKTYEQYF. The CDR3 region has the DNA TGCAGTGCTAGTTACGCTAGCGGGAAGACCTACGAGCAGTACTTC.

In this sample, this clone turned up a few times. The rearrangement links TRBV7-2 to TRBJ1-4; the D is unclear. Germline CDR1 and CDR2: SGHTA and FQGNSA. CDR3 length: 16 amino acids. Trimming shortened V by 5 bases and J by 4 bases, and 17 bases separated the two germline ends. CDR3 amino acids: CASSQTTSDDNEKLFF. The CDR3 DNA reads as TGTGCCAGCAGCCAAACGACAAGTGACGATAATGAAAAACTGTTTTTT.

J is TRBJ2-7 and V is TRBV5-1; 13 nucleotides agree with TRBD2. V shed 0 bases and J 1 base; nucleotides not matched to a gene: 1. The CDR3 contains 16 residues. The germline gives CDR1 SGHRS, CDR2 YFSETQ. The CDR3 coding sequence is TGCGCCAGCAGCTTGGAGGGACTAGCGGGGTCCTACGAGCAGTACTTC. It encodes CASSLEGLAGSYEQYF.

The V gene is TRBV25-1, the J gene TRBJ2-5; 8 bases are a match to TRBD1. Germline V lookup: CDR1 MGHDK, CDR2 SYGVNS. Unmatched junction bases numbered 10, after V lost 6 bases and J lost 4 bases. The CDR3 covers 15 residues. The chain's CDR3 is CASRRRTGSTETQYF. Here the CDR3 DNA reads TGTGCCAGCAGACGACGGACAGGGAGCACAGAGACCCAGTACTTC.

This clone has a single count. The chain couples TRBV5-4 to TRBJ1-1; D possibly corresponds to TRBD1 (5 bases). This CDR3 spans 15 amino acids. V shed 0 bases and J shed 4 bases, with 13 bases lying between them. The germline V gene has CDR1 SGHNT and CDR2 YYREEE (reference sequence). The CDR3: CASSLASGRGTEAFF. In DNA form, the CDR3 reads TGTGCCAGCAGCTTGGCCTCAGGGCGTGGCACTGAAGCTTTCTTT.

This chain uses TRBV30 with TRBJ1-2, with D tentatively TRBD1 (6 bases). V was shortened by 0 bases and J by 2 bases, with 13 bases between the two germline ends. Germline CDR1 is GTSNPN and CDR2 is SVGIG (reference sequence). The CDR3 covers 15 residues. This chain's CDR3 is CAWSVHQGRNYGYTF. CDR3 DNA: TGTGCCTGGAGTGTACATCAGGGGCGAAACTATGGCTACACCTTC.

Written as DNA, the CDR3 is TGTGCCAGCAGCTTAGAGGTGGACAGGGGGCTTTCCGTTGGCTACACCTTC. Translating gives CASSLEVDRGLSVGYTF. V is TRBV7-2 and J is TRBJ1-2; 11 nucleotides match TRBD1. CDR3 size: 17 residues. V lost 1 base, J lost 7 bases, and 11 bases stayed unmatched. Germline CDR1 is SGHTA and CDR2 is FQGNSA.

The chain has TRBV29-1 and TRBJ2-7; D is possibly TRBD1 (7 bases). Germline loops: CDR1 SQVTM, CDR2 ANQGSEA. Deletions cut 6 bases from V and 3 bases from J, with 12 bases between. The CDR3 runs 12 residues. The CDR3 loop reads CSVGGTDYEQYF. The CDR3 nucleotides are TGCAGCGTCGGCGGGACAGACTACGAGCAGTACTTC.

This rearrangement joins TRBV29-1 to TRBJ2-1; 7 positions match TRBD1. Trimming removed 7 bases from V and 6 bases from J; junction bases left unmatched: 9. Germline loops: CDR1 SQVTM, CDR2 ANQGSEA. This CDR3 has 13 amino acids. The CDR3 nucleotides read TGCAGCGGCGACAGGGTGGGGGCCAATGAGCAGTTCTTC. Protein: CSGDRVGANEQFF.

The rearrangement links TRBV15 to TRBJ2-5; D is unclear. The germline gives CDR1 LNHNV, CDR2 YYDKDF (reference sequence). Trimming removed 1 base at V and 2 bases at J, with 8 bases between. This CDR3 region has 14 residues. The CDR3 spells CATSRVIEQETQYF. The DNA of the CDR3 is TGTGCCACCAGCAGAGTTATAGAGCAAGAGACCCAGTACTTC.

The chain is built from TRBV19 and TRBJ2-1, with 10 bases identical to TRBD2. This CDR3 region has 16 residues. V gave up 1 base and J gave up 8 bases; unmatched junction bases: 8. Germline CDR1 LNHDA, CDR2 SQIVND (reference sequence). CDR3 in amino acids: CASSIGPSGSRYEQFF. In nucleotides, the CDR3 is TGTGCCAGTAGTATAGGTCCTAGCGGGAGTAGGTATGAGCAGTTCTTC.

The rearrangement links TRBV20-1 to TRBJ2-7, with TRBD1 matching over 9 bases. After removal of 3 bases from V and 3 bases from J, the junction contained 6 bases not matched to a gene. The germline V gene has CDR1 DFQATT and CDR2 SNEGSKA (reference sequence). This CDR3 has 14 amino acids. As DNA, the CDR3 is TGCAGTGCTAGTGCGAACAGGGGGCTCTACGAGCAGTACTTC. Amino acids: CSASANRGLYEQYF.

CDR3 region: CASSARGWEAGINEQFF. Here the CDR3 DNA reads TGTGCCAGCAGCGCCCGGGGGTGGGAGGCTGGCATCAATGAGCAGTTCTTC. The V and J genes are TRBV7-8 and TRBJ2-1, with D perhaps matching TRBD2 (6 bases). The germline V and J ends were trimmed by 5 bases and 6 bases, with 23 bases remaining between them. This CDR3 has 17 residues. Per the germline V gene, CDR1 is SGHVS and CDR2 is FQNEAQ.

The rearrangement uses TRBV6-5 and TRBJ1-3, with unresolved D. Trimming stripped 4 bases from V and 0 bases from J, with 10 bases between. This CDR3 contains 15 residues. Per the germline V gene, CDR1 is MNHEY and CDR2 is SVGAGI. For the CDR3, the DNA is TGTGCCAGCAGTTCCGACTCGAGCTCTGGAAACACCATATATTTT. As protein: CASSSDSSSGNTIYF.

The CDR3: CASSDRGGGQPQHF. As DNA, the CDR3 is TGTGCCAGTAGCGACAGGGGAGGGGGTCAGCCCCAGCATTTT. This chain joins TRBV19 and TRBJ1-5; 8 nucleotides match TRBD1. Germline assignment: CDR1 LNHDA and CDR2 SQIVND (reference sequence). This CDR3 is 14 amino acids long. J gave up 6 bases and V 6 bases, and 7 bases lay outside the gene matches.

The sample holds a few counts of this clone. The rearrangement links TRBV4-2 to TRBJ2-7; 10 bases match TRBD1. Germline V gene sequence: CDR1 LGHNA, CDR2 YNFKEQ. V was clipped by 5 bases and J by 3 bases; unmatched bases: 4. There are 14 residues in the CDR3. CDR3 sequence: CASSIRDRGYEQYF. In DNA, the CDR3 is TGTGCCAGCAGCATCCGGGACAGGGGCTACGAGCAGTACTTC.

The chain recombines TRBV21-1 with TRBJ1-6; no check of the table's D call, TRBD1, against the DNA was made. TRBV21-1 is noted as a pseudogene. The CDR3 runs 15 residues. The CDR3 protein is CASSRGQKDNSPLHF. CDR3 in DNA: TGTGCCAGCAGTCGGGGACAAAAAGATAATTCACCCCTCCACTTT.

This chain links TRBV6-1 with TRBJ1-6, with D unclear. The CDR3 is 14 amino acids. Per the germline V gene, CDR1 is MNHNS and CDR2 is SASEGT. The V end lost 1 base, the J end lost 12 bases, and 13 bases lay between the germline ends. CDR3 DNA sequence: TGTGCCAGCAGTGAAGGGGGAGGGAATGGACCCCTCCACTTT. Its translation is CASSEGGGNGPLHF.

The chain's CDR3 is CASSEGATSGAGETQYF. The CDR3 coding sequence is TGCGCCAGCAGTGAGGGAGCTACTAGCGGTGCGGGAGAGACCCAGTACTTC. The chain is built from TRBV10-2 and TRBJ2-5; TRBD2 aligns across 8 bases. Losses at the gene ends were 2 bases for V and 4 bases for J; bases not matched to a gene: 12. The CDR3 contains 17 residues. Per the germline V gene, CDR1 is WSHSY and CDR2 is SAAADI.

This clone was seen only once. V is TRBV15 and J is TRBJ2-5, with D perhaps TRBD2 (5 bases). V lost 3 bases and J 6 bases, leaving 17 bases between the germline ends. The germline gives CDR1 LNHNV, CDR2 YYDKDF (reference sequence). The CDR3 contains 15 residues. CDR3 bases: TGTGCCACCAGCAGGCTCCCAGGAGAGGGAAAGACCCAGTACTTC. Translated, it gives CATSRLPGEGKTQYF.

The chain links TRBV6-1 to TRBJ2-1; 9 nucleotides agree with TRBD2. Germline-derived CDR1 and CDR2 are MNHNS and SASEGT. The trim removed 4 bases at V and 1 base at J, leaving 11 bases unmatched. The CDR3 is 18 amino acids. CDR3: CASSGNSGSFASYNEQFF. CDR3 coding DNA: TGTGCCAGCAGTGGTAATAGCGGGAGTTTTGCATCCTACAATGAGCAGTTCTTC.